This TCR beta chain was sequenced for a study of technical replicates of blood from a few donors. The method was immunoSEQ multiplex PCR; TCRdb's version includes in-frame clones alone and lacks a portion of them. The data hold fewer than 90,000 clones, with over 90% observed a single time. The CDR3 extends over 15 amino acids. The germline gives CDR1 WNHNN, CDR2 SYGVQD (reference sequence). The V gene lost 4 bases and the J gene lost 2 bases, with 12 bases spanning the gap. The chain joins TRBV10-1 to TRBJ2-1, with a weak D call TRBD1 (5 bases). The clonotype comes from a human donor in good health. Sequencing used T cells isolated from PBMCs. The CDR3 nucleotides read TGCGCCAGCAGTGTTCAGGGTTTGCCCTACAATGAGCAGTTCTTC. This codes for CASSVQGLPYNEQFF.